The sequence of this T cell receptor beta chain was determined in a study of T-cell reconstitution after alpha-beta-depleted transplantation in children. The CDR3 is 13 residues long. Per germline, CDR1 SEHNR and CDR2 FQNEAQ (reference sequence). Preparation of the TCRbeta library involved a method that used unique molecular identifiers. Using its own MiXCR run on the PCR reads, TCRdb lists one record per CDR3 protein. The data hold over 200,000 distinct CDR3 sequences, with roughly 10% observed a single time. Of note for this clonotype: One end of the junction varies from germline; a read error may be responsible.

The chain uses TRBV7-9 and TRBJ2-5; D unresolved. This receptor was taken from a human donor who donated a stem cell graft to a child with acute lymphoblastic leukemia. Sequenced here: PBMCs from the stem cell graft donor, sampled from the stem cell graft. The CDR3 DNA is TGTGCCAGCAGCTTAGGAGGAAGAGAGATCCAGTACTTC. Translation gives CASSLGGREIQYF.